Included here is one TCR beta chain sequence, with context. The target antigen is unknown. Per the germline V gene, CDR1 is DFQATT and CDR2 is SNEGSKA (reference sequence). Trimming removed 6 bases from V and 0 bases from J, with 9 bases in between. The CDR3 runs 14 residues. The data originate from a study of human T cells and chemical hapten exposure. Across the study: The study lasted approximately 26 weeks, and patients were dosed weekly with diphenylcyclopropenone on the scalp throughout.

The study, taken as a whole, reports: Expanded TCRs created a significantly greater count of big CDR3 similarity clusters than controls did.

Each CDR3 protein is one row after TCRdb ran MiXCR on the RACE reads. The table has around 67,000 distinct CDR3 sequences, 7.5% to 9.5% seen once. Time point specified: patch test 2, 6 weeks after DPC sensitization. Treatment meaning: therapeutic diphenylcyclopropenone sensitization with weekly scalp DPC. Extraction yielded total RNA from whole blood (unfractionated). The receptor was isolated from a woman between 45 and 60 years old with alopecia areata. Some clones in this sample may be carry-over from other donors' samples. This rearrangement joins TRBV20-1 to TRBJ2-6; the D gene is possibly TRBD1 (5 bases). The sequencing used whole blood, collected in connection with sensitization to the hapten diphenylcyclopropenone (DPC). Here the CDR3 DNA reads TGCAGTGCCCTAGACAGCTCTGGGGCCAACGTCCTGACTTTC. Protein: CSALDSSGANVLTF.